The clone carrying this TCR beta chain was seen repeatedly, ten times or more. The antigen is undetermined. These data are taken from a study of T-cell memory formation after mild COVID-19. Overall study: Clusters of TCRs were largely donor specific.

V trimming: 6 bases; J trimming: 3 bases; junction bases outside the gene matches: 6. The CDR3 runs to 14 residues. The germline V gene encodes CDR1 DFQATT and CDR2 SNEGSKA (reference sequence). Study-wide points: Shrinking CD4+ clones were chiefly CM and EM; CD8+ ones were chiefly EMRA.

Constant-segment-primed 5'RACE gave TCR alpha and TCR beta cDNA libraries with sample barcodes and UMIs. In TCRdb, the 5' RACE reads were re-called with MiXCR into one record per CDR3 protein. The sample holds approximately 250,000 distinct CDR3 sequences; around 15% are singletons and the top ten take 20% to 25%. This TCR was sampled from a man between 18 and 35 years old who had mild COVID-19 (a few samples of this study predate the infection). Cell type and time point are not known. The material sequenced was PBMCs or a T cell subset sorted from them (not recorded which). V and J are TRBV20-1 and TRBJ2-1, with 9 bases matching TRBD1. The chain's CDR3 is CSAQPGQGYNEQFF. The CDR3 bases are TGCAGTGCACAACCGGGACAGGGCTACAATGAGCAGTTCTTC.